Listed below are T cell receptor beta chains from one sample, sequenced in a study of cytomegalovirus exposure and HLA in healthy donors. Assay used: immunoSEQ multiplex PCR; TCRdb lists only in-frame clones, some missing. The table lists approximately 120,000 clones, almost 75% of them singletons, with 8.4% in the top ten. The sample was PBMCs. Source of these receptors: a man in his forties or fifties in good health and CMV-seronegative. Both conserved end residues are part of each CDR3. Each record gives: CDR3 protein, CDR3 DNA, clone size, V gene, D gene, J gene, CDR3 length. The D gene is left open where the match is weak. A row's size may be missing; if present it is once, few, many or a size class.

CDR3 protein: CASSWGTEATNEKLFF; CDR3 DNA: TGCGCCAGCAGCTGGGGGACAGAAGCAACTAATGAAAAACTGTTTTTT; clone size: NA; V gene: TRBV5-1; D gene: TRBD1; J gene: TRBJ1-4; CDR3 length: 16
CDR3 protein: CASSLAGELFF; CDR3 DNA: TGTGCCAGCAGCTTGGCAGGGGAACTGTTTTTT; clone size: NA; V gene: TRBV5-6; D gene: NA; J gene: TRBJ1-4; CDR3 length: 11
CDR3 protein: CASSTRGAGTGTYSNQPQHF; CDR3 DNA: TGTGCCAGTAGTACCCGGGGGGCCGGGACAGGGACATATAGCAATCAGCCCCAGCATTTT; clone size: NA; V gene: TRBV19; D gene: TRBD1; J gene: TRBJ1-5; CDR3 length: 20
CDR3 protein: CASSIKTDLGYTF; CDR3 DNA: TGCGCCAGCAGCATCAAAACGGACTTGGGCTACACCTTC; clone size: few; V gene: TRBV5-1; D gene: NA; J gene: TRBJ1-2; CDR3 length: 13
CDR3 protein: CASSLHLETQYF; CDR3 DNA: TGTGCCAGCAGCCTGCACTTAGAAACGCAGTATTTT; clone size: NA; V gene: TRBV13; D gene: NA; J gene: TRBJ2-3; CDR3 length: 12
CDR3 protein: CSVHMEAAQGWYEQYF; CDR3 DNA: TGCAGCGTTCACATGGAGGCGGCACAGGGGTGGTACGAGCAGTACTTC; clone size: NA; V gene: TRBV29-1; D gene: TRBD1; J gene: TRBJ2-7; CDR3 length: 16
CDR3 protein: CAISEARGLNTEAFF; CDR3 DNA: TGTGCCATCAGTGAAGCCCGGGGATTGAACACTGAAGCTTTCTTT; clone size: once; V gene: TRBV10-3; D gene: NA; J gene: TRBJ1-1; CDR3 length: 15
CDR3 protein: CAIRAGQGAYEQYF; CDR3 DNA: TGTGCCATCAGAGCCGGACAGGGGGCCTACGAGCAGTACTTC; clone size: NA; V gene: TRBV10-3; D gene: TRBD1; J gene: TRBJ2-7; CDR3 length: 14
CDR3 protein: CATSRDMAGGGTDTQYF; CDR3 DNA: TGTGCCACCAGCAGAGACATGGCGGGCGGGGGCACAGATACGCAGTATTTT; clone size: NA; V gene: TRBV15; D gene: NA; J gene: TRBJ2-3; CDR3 length: 17
CDR3 protein: CASSLLGPRNEQYF; CDR3 DNA: TGTGCCAGCAGCCTGTTGGGCCCAAGGAACGAGCAGTACTTC; clone size: NA; V gene: TRBV14; D gene: NA; J gene: TRBJ2-7; CDR3 length: 14
CDR3 protein: CSVEGTGRSYNEQFF; CDR3 DNA: TGCAGCGTTGAAGGGACAGGGCGCTCCTACAATGAGCAGTTCTTC; clone size: NA; V gene: TRBV29-1; D gene: TRBD1; J gene: TRBJ2-1; CDR3 length: 15
CDR3 protein: CASSQVQGGGYTF; CDR3 DNA: TGCGCCAGCAGCCAAGTCCAGGGTGGGGGCTACACCTTC; clone size: NA; V gene: TRBV4-3; D gene: NA; J gene: TRBJ1-2; CDR3 length: 13
CDR3 protein: CASSLTRDRTYEQYF; CDR3 DNA: TGTGCCAGCAGCTTAACCCGGGACAGAACCTACGAGCAGTACTTC; clone size: few; V gene: TRBV7-9; D gene: TRBD1; J gene: TRBJ2-7; CDR3 length: 15
CDR3 protein: CASSFGGNPGALHF; CDR3 DNA: TGTGCCAGCAGCTTCGGAGGAAACCCCGGAGCCCTCCACTTT; clone size: NA; V gene: TRBV11-2; D gene: NA; J gene: TRBJ1-6; CDR3 length: 14